This TCR beta chain originates from a study of blood T cell repertoires in COVID-19. Original data processing: Amplifying reference gene primers gave estimates of nucleated cell counts. The repertoire was sequenced with immunoSEQ multiplex PCR; TCRdb's copy has only in-frame clones and lacks some. V and J calls plus clone size are reproduced from that table; the DNA served to infer D and trimming. The table records about 140,000 clones, about 87% of them present only once. V was trimmed by 4 bases and J by 1 base, leaving 11 bases between them. CDR3 length: 15 amino acids. The germline gives CDR1 SGHRS, CDR2 YFSETQ.

Sample: peripheral blood. The source is a human donor in a cohort sampled during active COVID-19. This chain links TRBV5-1 with TRBJ2-2; D ambiguous. The CDR3 region is CASSQTWVNTGELFF. CDR3 coding DNA: TGCGCCAGCAGCCAGACATGGGTGAACACCGGGGAGCTGTTTTTT.